This T cell receptor (beta chain) was recovered during a study of T-cell reconstitution after alpha-beta-depleted transplantation in children. This clonotype turned up a few times. Germline lookup yields CDR1 DFQATT and CDR2 SNEGSKA (reference sequence). The CDR3 sequence is 17 residues long. V lost 4 bases to trimming and J lost 9 bases; unmatched junction nucleotides: 19. Researchers prepared the TCRbeta library using unique molecular identifiers, the study reports. TCRdb re-analysed the PCR reads in MiXCR, keeping a single row per CDR3 protein. Altogether 200,000 to 300,000 distinct CDR3 sequences are present, 20% to 30% being singletons, with the ten largest covering 4% to 5.5%.

The sequence was obtained from a female patient between 2 and 10 years old who had a stem cell transplant for congenital amegakaryocytic thrombocytopenia, so the T cells may come from the graft donor. The sample was PBMCs, mostly from graft donor cells, taken 360 days after TCRalphabeta/CD19-depleted stem cell transplant. The chain uses TRBV20-1 and TRBJ2-7; 12 bases are a match to TRBD2. CDR3 DNA sequence: TGCAGTGCTATTTTAACCTTGGGCAACGGACTAGCGGGGATGCAGTACTTC. Encoded protein: CSAILTLGNGLAGMQYF.